This T cell receptor (beta chain) is drawn from a study of regulatory T cells in long-lasting Graves disease. Study-wide findings and caveats: Persistent disease samples used TRBV28, TRBJ1-2 and TRBJ2-5 preferentially.

The V gene's germline CDR1 is LGHDT and CDR2 YNNKEL (reference sequence). This CDR3 region has 16 residues. The authors built TCR beta libraries using iRepertoire HTBI primers and Arm-PCR of CDR3 regions. MiXCR was run by TCRdb on the multiplex PCR reads, yielding one entry per CDR3 protein. The top ten hold 16% of the sample, which has about 440,000 distinct CDR3 sequences, about 15% seen once. Time point specified: newly diagnosed GD, antithyroid drugs for less than 3 months. PBMCs provided the RNA from which the TCR library was made. Details on this clonotype: Antigen specificity is unknown.

The same data also went into a second study, on T cells in Graves' hyperthyroidism and ophthalmopathy. That source reports: In blood, most of the thyroid clonotypes expanded above 0.001 were also present.

This clonotype was obtained from a young woman with Graves disease. This chain links TRBV3-1 with TRBJ2-1, with 7 bases matching TRBD2. The J call is doubtful: the DNA matches TRBJ2-5 better. This material consisted of peripheral blood mononuclear cells (PBMCs), taken at new diagnosis, from a patient treated with antithyroid drugs. This CDR3 is CASSQQGAGRRETQYF. CDR3 sequence (DNA): TGTGCCAGCAGCCAACAGGGAGCGGGGAGGCGAGAGACCCAGTACTTC.